This T cell receptor beta chain was obtained from a study of blood T cells in healthy people across ages. At the level of the study: The capture of about one barcoded beta molecule per two T cells was achieved by template switching.

This CDR3 spans 14 amino acids. The V gene's germline CDR1 is LGHNT and CDR2 FRNRAP. The trim removed 5 bases at V and 4 bases at J, leaving 6 bases unmatched. Study-level results: Higher diversity and more naive CD4+ cells were features of long-lived donors, compared to aged donors.

A second 7 to 11 cycle PCR used barcoded and J-beta primers. With 12 random nucleotides, a template-switch adaptor tagged each individual cDNA molecule. TCRdb itself ran the 5' RACE reads through MiXCR, one entry per CDR3 protein. The profile covers roughly 500,000 distinct CDR3 sequences, with approximately 30% appearing a single time and approximately 17% taken by the ten largest. RNA extraction gave at least 5.5 micrograms of total RNA per sample. The sample holds a few counts of this clonotype. Its antigen is undetermined. This TCR was sampled from a woman in her 70s in good health. Sequenced sample: blood. The chain employs TRBV12-5 and TRBJ1-1; 8 bases map to TRBD1. The CDR3 DNA reads TGTGCTAGTGGTACCGGACAGGGTGCCACTGAAGCTTTCTTT. Its translation: CASGTGQGATEAFF.